A single sample is the source of the 14 T cell receptor beta chains below, sequenced in a study of blood T cells in healthy people across ages. The authors ran a second PCR of roughly 6 to 12 cycles using a sample-barcoded 5' primer and a J-beta primer mix. MiXCR was run by TCRdb on the 5' RACE reads, yielding one entry per CDR3 protein. The table lists hundreds of thousands of distinct CDR3 sequences, more than 40% of them singletons, with roughly 19% in the top ten. Material for sequencing was blood. These receptors all come from a man between 60 and 75 years old in good health.

This chain links TRBV6-2 or TRBV6-3 with TRBJ2-3, with no clear D. The CDR3 is 15 amino acids. CDR1 is MNHEY, CDR2 SVGEGT, per germline. Trimming left V 5 bases short and J 5 bases short, with 17 bases between. In DNA form, the CDR3 reads TGTGCCAGCAGTAAAGTAGGGCGCACAAGAGATACGCAGTATTTT. This sequence encodes CASSKVGRTRDTQYF.

This clonotype was seen more than once but under ten times. The chain couples TRBV2 to TRBJ1-2; D is perhaps TRBD1 (6 bases). Between the trimmed V and J ends, which lost 7 bases and 4 bases, there was a span of 13 bases. The CDR3 extends over 13 amino acids. CDR1 and CDR2 (germline): SNHLY, FYNNEI. The CDR3 sequence: CASNQQGTYGYTF. The CDR3 DNA reads as TGTGCCAGCAACCAACAGGGAACCTATGGCTACACCTTC.

This clonotype occurred once. The rearrangement uses TRBV30 and TRBJ2-5; TRBD2 agrees at 7 bases. The V and J ends lost 2 bases and 4 bases, in that order; junction bases with no gene match: 4. Germline values: CDR1 GTSNPN, CDR2 SVGIG (reference sequence). The CDR3 sequence is 13 residues long. For the CDR3, the DNA is TGTGCCTGGAGTAAGGGACTATTAGAGACCCAGTACTTC. Translation: CAWSKGLLETQYF.

The CDR3 loop is CASSYETVIGNSPLHF. The CDR3 DNA reads as TGTGCCAGCAGTTACGAGACGGTGATAGGTAATTCACCCCTCCACTTT. The J gene is TRBJ1-6, the V gene TRBV6-5; D uncertain. V lost 2 bases to trimming and J lost 6 bases, with 14 bases between them. The CDR3 spans 16 residues. Per germline, CDR1 MNHEY and CDR2 SVGAGI.

This clonotype was seen a handful of times. The rearrangement uses TRBV20-1 and TRBJ2-3; D might be TRBD1 (5 bases). Trimming removed 3 bases at V and 6 bases at J, with 16 bases between. Germline CDR1 reads DFQATT; CDR2 reads SNEGSKA (reference sequence). The CDR3 runs to 14 residues. The CDR3 DNA follows: TGCAGTGCTAGCCCGACAGTGCCGCTGGATACGCAGTATTTT. Protein sequence: CSASPTVPLDTQYF.

Notes on this clonotype: The germline gene is not matched at one end of the junction; a read error may be the cause. The chain employs TRBV25-1 and TRBJ2-7; D unclear. The CDR3 contains 11 residues. Per the germline V gene, CDR1 is MGHDK and CDR2 is SYGVNS. In nucleotides, the CDR3 is TGTGCCGGCAGTGCGGTAAGAGAGCAGTACTTC. This encodes CAGSAVREQYF.

This clonotype was seen a handful of times. CDR3 in amino acids: CASRPTGTGPEKLFF. The DNA of the CDR3 is TGTGCCAGCAGACCCACCGGGACAGGACCCGAAAAACTGTTTTTT. The genes are TRBV14 and TRBJ1-4; TRBD1 matches at 8 bases. CDR1 SGHDN and CDR2 FVKESK come from the germline V gene. The ends lost 6 bases at V and 8 bases at J; junction bases unmatched: 11. This CDR3 has 15 residues. Drawing the rest from reference TRBV14 and TRBJ1-4, the complete variable domain is EAGVTQFPSHSVIEKGQTVTLRCDPISGHDNLYWYRRVMGKEIKFLLHFVKESKQDESGMPNNRFLAERTGGTYSTLKVQPAELEDSGVYFCASRPTGTGPEKLFFGSGTQLSVL.

There are a few counts of this clonotype. The J gene is TRBJ2-7, the V gene TRBV7-2; tentatively, D is TRBD1 or TRBD2 (5 bases each). Germline V gene sequence: CDR1 SGHTA, CDR2 FQGNSA. V was shortened by 2 bases and J by 3 bases, with 11 bases between the two germline ends. CDR3 length: 14 amino acids. The CDR3 DNA reads as TGTGCCAGCAGCTTAACTGGGACCAACTACGAGCAGTACTTC. Translating gives CASSLTGTNYEQYF.

V gene TRBV7-2 combines with J gene TRBJ2-1; 11 bases align to TRBD2. Looked up from germline, CDR1 is SGHTA and CDR2 is FQGNSA. CDR3 length: 17 residues. With V trimmed by 2 bases and J by 9 bases, 12 bases remained unmatched. CDR3: CASSLPTLTSGKGEQFF. The CDR3 DNA reads as TGTGCCAGCAGCTTACCCACTTTGACTAGCGGGAAGGGTGAGCAGTTCTTC. The full variable domain, completed using reference TRBV7-2 and TRBJ2-1, is GAGVSQSPSNKVTEKGKDVELRCDPISGHTALYWYRQSLGQGLEFLIYFQGNSAPDKSGLPSDRFSAERTGGSVSTLTIQRTQQEDSAVYLCASSLPTLTSGKGEQFFGPGTRLTVL.

The rearrangement uses TRBV15 and TRBJ2-3; D may be TRBD1 (5 bases). The V and J ends lost 6 bases and 4 bases respectively, with 11 bases between them. Germline loops: CDR1 LNHNV, CDR2 YYDKDF (reference sequence). The CDR3 runs to 13 residues. This chain's CDR3 is CATRAPGSDTQYF. As DNA, the CDR3 is TGTGCCACCAGAGCTCCAGGGTCAGATACGCAGTATTTT.

The gene calls are TRBV4-3 and TRBJ2-7; 7 bases align to TRBD2. Trimming cost V 0 bases and J 3 bases; bases outside gene matches: 5. Germline lookup yields CDR1 LGHNA and CDR2 YSLEER. This CDR3 has 15 residues. CDR3 in amino acids: CASSQERGGVYEQYF. In nucleotides, the CDR3 is TGCGCCAGCAGCCAAGAACGGGGAGGGGTCTACGAGCAGTACTTC.

In its sample, this clonotype was seen many times. This chain uses TRBV29-1 with TRBJ2-7; TRBD1 matches at 7 bases. CDR1 SQVTM and CDR2 ANQGSEA come from the germline V gene. The CDR3 covers 15 residues. Trimming cost V 4 bases and J 1 base; bases outside gene matches: 10. The DNA for the CDR3 is TGCAGCGTTGGCTGGGGTGGCAGGGGGTCCTACGAGCAGTACTTC. It yields the protein CSVGWGGRGSYEQYF.

This clonotype was counted once. Lacking the conserved final phenylalanine or tryptophan, this CDR3 likely reflects a read error. The chain carries TRBV12-3 or TRBV12-4 and TRBJ2-3; TRBD2 matches at 12 bases. The CDR3 loop spans 16 amino acids. Trimming took 5 bases from V and 2 from J; bases not matched to a gene: 5. In DNA form, the CDR3 reads TGTGCCAGCAGTCGACTAGCGGGGGACCCCACAGATACGCAGTATTTA. Amino acid sequence: CASSRLAGDPTDTQYL.

This clonotype was seen a handful of times. The chain combines TRBV9 with TRBJ2-1; D gene unclear. CDR1 and CDR2 (germline): SGDLS, YYNGEE. The V end was cut by 0 bases, the J end by 6 bases, with 16 bases between. The CDR3 totals 16 residues. CDR3 loop: CASSVEVGIVGNEQFF. The CDR3 DNA reads as TGTGCCAGCAGCGTAGAGGTCGGAATAGTTGGCAATGAGCAGTTCTTC.